Below are 20 T cell receptor beta chains sequenced from a single sample in a study of PD-1 blockade in classical Hodgkin lymphoma. The data were produced by immunoSEQ multiplex PCR, yet TCRdb's version contains in-frame clones alone and is incomplete. This sample yields some 58,000 clones, of which 88% are seen a single time; around 5% belongs to the top ten. Each patient experienced a relapse that followed autologous stem cell transplantation, and brentuximab vedotin exposure varied. This sample comprised peripheral blood mononuclear cells (PBMCs), obtained before the second cycle of nivolumab. These receptor sequences come from a human donor with classical Hodgkin lymphoma.

The chain joins TRBV5-1 to TRBJ2-1, with TRBD2 identical over 10 bases. The V and J ends lost 4 bases and 7 bases, in that order; junction bases with no gene match: 8. Germline V CDR1 and CDR2: SGHRS, YFSETQ. The CDR3 loop spans 15 amino acids. The CDR3 here is CASSISGGAGNEQFF. The DNA for the CDR3 is TGCGCCAGCAGCATAAGCGGGGGGGCCGGAAATGAGCAGTTCTTC.

This chain uses TRBV7-2 with TRBJ2-5; D may be TRBD2 (7 bases). Deletions cut 5 bases from V and 0 bases from J, with 13 bases between. The CDR3 is made up of 15 amino acids. The V gene's germline CDR1 is SGHTA and CDR2 FQGNSA. CDR3 nucleotides: TGTGCCAGCAGCCGTGCGGGGGCATACCAAGAGACCCAGTACTTC. Protein: CASSRAGAYQETQYF.

The V and J genes are TRBV28 and TRBJ1-5, with D uncertain. Between the trimmed V and J ends, which lost 3 bases and 6 bases, there was a span of 6 bases. The CDR3 extends over 12 amino acids. Germline assignment: CDR1 MDHEN and CDR2 SYDVKM. This chain's CDR3 is CASSFFGQPQHF. In nucleotides, the CDR3 is TGTGCCAGCAGTTTTTTCGGTCAGCCCCAGCATTTT.

The chain combines TRBV6-5 with TRBJ2-1; possibly TRBD2 for D (7 bases). The CDR3 spans 13 residues. V was clipped by 7 bases and J by 10 bases, with 17 bases between them. Germline CDR1 reads MNHEY; CDR2 reads SVGAGI. CDR3 nucleotides: TGTGCCAGCATCGGCGGGGGCCCAAGGGAGCAGTTCTTC. It codes for CASIGGGPREQFF.

Comment on this clone: One end of the junction does not line up with germline, which may come from a read error. The rearrangement uses TRBV29-1 and TRBJ1-1; D is possibly TRBD1 (6 bases). Germline assignment: CDR1 SQVTM and CDR2 ANQGSEA. The CDR3 is made up of 12 amino acids. CDR3 sequence (DNA): TGCAGCGTTTCAAGGGGGAACGCTGAAGCTTTCTTT. Translating it yields CSVSRGNAEAFF.

The chain recombines TRBV2 with TRBJ2-2; 7 bases fit TRBD1. This CDR3 is built from 13 residues. Germline CDR1 and CDR2: SNHLY and FYNNEI. The junction had 3 bases not matched to a gene; V was cut back by 6 bases and J by 5 bases. The CDR3 sequence: CASREQGTGELFF. CDR3 bases: TGTGCCAGCAGAGAACAGGGGACCGGGGAGCTGTTTTTT.

The genes are TRBV10-3 and TRBJ2-7; TRBD1 matches at 7 bases. V was pared by 3 bases and J by 3 bases, with 8 bases of the junction left unmatched. Germline CDR1 and CDR2: ENHRY and SYGVKD. This CDR3 has 15 residues. CDR3 protein: CAISERTGYLYEQYF. The CDR3 DNA sequence: TGTGCCATCAGTGAACGGACAGGCTACCTCTACGAGCAGTACTTC.

The rearrangement joins TRBV6-6 to TRBJ1-2; D may be TRBD1 (6 bases). The CDR3 is 15 amino acids. Germline V CDR1 and CDR2: MNHNY, SVGAGI (reference sequence). With 6 bases removed from V and 5 bases from J, the gap between germline ends came to 19 bases. This CDR3 reads CASRPGMRGKYGYTF. The CDR3 DNA is TGTGCCAGCAGGCCCGGAATGAGGGGGAAGTATGGCTACACCTTC.

The genes are TRBV18 and TRBJ1-1, with D unresolved. V was trimmed by 6 bases and J by 6 bases, leaving 11 bases between them. Germline V gene data show CDR1 as KGHSH and CDR2 as LQKENI. This CDR3 is built from 12 residues. CDR3 nucleotides: TGTGCCAGCTCTGGACCTGACCCTGAAGCTTTCTTT. Amino acids: CASSGPDPEAFF.

CDR3 nucleotides: TGTGCCAGCAGTTACGTGGAGGCAAGACAAGAGACCCAGTACTTC. This encodes CASSYVEARQETQYF. The J gene is TRBJ2-5, the V gene TRBV6-6; D perhaps matches TRBD2 (5 bases). The CDR3 length is 15 residues. With 2 bases removed from V and 2 bases from J, the gap between germline ends came to 12 bases. The V gene's germline CDR1 is MNHNY and CDR2 SVGAGI (reference sequence).

The chain combines TRBV5-1 with TRBJ2-3; no firm D call. Germline V lookup: CDR1 SGHRS, CDR2 YFSETQ. CDR3 size: 13 residues. V lost 5 bases and J 5 bases, leaving 12 bases between the germline ends. CDR3 coding DNA: TGCGCCAGCAGGATTTTGTTGGGAGATACGCAGTATTTT. It codes for CASRILLGDTQYF.

With regard to this clone: Other nucleotide sequences from this sample produce the same CDR3. This rearrangement joins TRBV5-1 to TRBJ2-7; D not certain. Germline V gene data show CDR1 as SGHRS and CDR2 as YFSETQ. This CDR3 contains 14 residues. V was cut by 0 bases and J by 1 base, with 8 bases left in between. CDR3 nucleotide sequence: TGCGCCAGCAGCTTGGAGGGTTCTTCCTACGAGCAGTACTTC. This codes for CASSLEGSSYEQYF. Variable domain in full (rest from reference TRBV5-1 and TRBJ2-7): KAGVTQTPRYLIKTRGQQVTLSCSPISGHRSVSWYQQTPGQGLQFLFEYFSETQRNKGNFPGRFSGRQFSNSRSEMNVSTLELGDSALYLCASSLEGSSYEQYFGPGTRLTVT.

The V and J genes are TRBV19 and TRBJ1-2; weak D call: TRBD1 (6 bases). The V and J ends lost 3 bases and 12 bases respectively, with 17 bases between them. The CDR3 contains 13 residues. CDR1 is LNHDA, CDR2 SQIVND, per germline (reference sequence). CDR3 sequence reads: CASSITGGPSHTF. The DNA of the CDR3 is TGTGCCAGTAGTATTACTGGGGGGCCCAGCCACACCTTC.

This chain connects TRBV18 to TRBJ1-5; D remains unclear. Germline V gene sequence: CDR1 KGHSH, CDR2 LQKENI. The CDR3 loop spans 15 amino acids. The V end lost 2 bases, the J end lost 3 bases, and 11 bases lay between the germline ends. This CDR3 reads CASSPGVVSNQPQHF. The CDR3 DNA reads TGTGCCAGCTCACCAGGGGTGGTTTCCAATCAGCCCCAGCATTTT.

Concerning this clone itself: This specimen includes other DNA sequences encoding the same CDR3. The chain recombines TRBV5-1 with TRBJ2-1; TRBD1 or TRBD2 may be the D gene (6 bases each). The CDR3 has 15 residues. Trimming stripped 4 bases from V and 1 base from J, with 12 bases between. The germline V gene encodes CDR1 SGHRS and CDR2 YFSETQ. The CDR3: CASSLGGTSYNEQFF. The CDR3 region has the DNA TGCGCCAGCAGCCTCGGGGGCACTTCCTACAATGAGCAGTTCTTC.

This sequence joins TRBV5-1 and TRBJ1-2; 9 bases agree with TRBD1. CDR1 is SGHRS and CDR2 is YFSETQ in the germline V gene. The CDR3 has 15 residues. J gave up 6 bases and V 4 bases, and 10 bases lay outside the gene matches. CDR3 sequence reads: CASSPRTGTGHGYTF. For the CDR3, the DNA is TGCGCCAGCAGCCCAAGAACCGGGACAGGGCATGGCTACACCTTC.

Comment on this clone: This specimen includes other DNA sequences encoding the same CDR3. The chain joins TRBV5-1 to TRBJ1-3; D unresolved. This CDR3 comprises 15 residues. CDR1 and CDR2 from the germline V gene are SGHRS and YFSETQ. Trimming removed 0 bases from V and 0 bases from J, with 7 bases in between. This CDR3 reads CASSLEGSSGNTIYF. The CDR3 DNA sequence: TGCGCCAGCAGCTTGGAAGGTTCCTCTGGAAACACCATATATTTT.

The rearrangement links TRBV28 to TRBJ2-7; no reliable D call. V was cut by 1 base and J by 1 base, with 11 bases left in between. The CDR3 has 15 residues. The germline CDR1 and CDR2 sequences are MDHEN and SYDVKM. CDR3 in DNA: TGTGCCAGCAGTTTATTACCGAGCGCATCCTACGAGCAGTACTTC. Residues: CASSLLPSASYEQYF.

The rearrangement links TRBV12-5 to TRBJ2-1; the D gene is possibly TRBD1 (6 bases). Trimming took 6 bases from V and 8 from J, leaving 14 bases between them. There are 13 residues in the CDR3. The germline V gene has CDR1 LGHNT and CDR2 FRNRAP. This CDR3 is CASGGPRGDEQFF. In DNA, the CDR3 is TGTGCTAGTGGGGGACCCAGGGGCGATGAGCAGTTCTTC.

This chain uses TRBV18 with TRBJ1-5; TRBD1 matches at 9 bases. The germline gives CDR1 KGHSH, CDR2 LQKENI. CDR3 length: 18 residues. With 3 bases clipped from V and 1 base from J, the junction kept 10 bases outside the gene matches. CDR3 in amino acids: CASSPDRGLRGSNQPQHF. CDR3 bases: TGTGCCAGCTCACCCGACAGGGGGTTGAGAGGGAGCAATCAGCCCCAGCATTTT.